Sequencing of this T cell receptor (beta chain) was carried out in a study of cytomegalovirus exposure and HLA in healthy donors. As for this clone: As yet, its antigen is unknown.

Points from the study as a whole: HLA-A and HLA-B allele assignments for most subjects were reportedly predicted accurately using TCR beta sequences. CMV serostatus was the sole immune exposure information available.

Donors showed nominal health when sampled, although they likely had unrecorded immune exposures. Amplification used 60 Vbeta primers and 13 Jbeta primers. Measured with immunoSEQ multiplex PCR; TCRdb has only the in-frame clones, and not every one. The sample holds 150,000 to 200,000 clones, about four fifths seen once. The TCR originated in a man aged 18-30 years in good health and CMV-seronegative. Material for sequencing was PBMCs.

CDR3 sequence (DNA): TGTGCCAGCAGCCAGACAAGCTCCTACGAGCAGTACTTC. Translation gives CASSQTSSYEQYF. The chain links TRBV5-6 to TRBJ2-7; D not certain. The germline gives CDR1 SGHDT, CDR2 YYEEEE. Trimming took off 4 bases at V and 0 bases at J, with 8 bases between the two ends. The CDR3 runs to 13 residues.